This T cell receptor (beta chain) was identified during a study of cytomegalovirus exposure and HLA in healthy donors. Study-level results: The tendency of first-cohort TCR clusters to co-occur in the 95 to 150 validation repertoires was the finding of a later analysis.

The CDR3 has 16 amino acids. Germline trimming cut 5 bases from V and 3 bases from J; bases unmatched to any gene: 11. Per the germline V gene, CDR1 is SGHTA and CDR2 is FQGNSA. On this clone: Its antigen is not identified.

Assay: immunoSEQ multiplex PCR; the TCRdb copy retains only in-frame clones and omits some. The sample carries roughly 240,000 clones, more than 75% recorded once. The TCR was taken from a man aged 18 to 30 in good health and CMV-seronegative. Sample: PBMCs. The chain carries TRBV7-2 and TRBJ2-5; 8 bases map to TRBD1. CDR3 sequence reads: CASSPNAGTGEETQYF. DNA of the CDR3: TGTGCCAGCAGCCCTAACGCCGGGACAGGAGAAGAGACCCAGTACTTC.